The clone carrying this T cell receptor beta chain was found a few times. The data were produced by immunoSEQ multiplex PCR, yet TCRdb's version contains in-frame clones alone and is incomplete. The sample shows around 92,000 clones, roughly nine tenths of them seen only once. The sample belongs to a study of blood T cell repertoires in COVID-19. The CDR3 loop spans 16 amino acids. Trimming took off 0 bases at V and 0 bases at J, with 10 bases between the two ends. Per the germline V gene, CDR1 is SGHRS and CDR2 is YFSETQ. The source of this sequence is an elderly woman with active COVID-19. This sequence joins TRBV5-1 and TRBJ2-1; D is possibly TRBD1 (5 bases). The sequenced sample was peripheral blood. The CDR3 DNA sequence: TGCGCCAGCAGCTTGGATCAGGGAAGCTCCTACAATGAGCAGTTCTTC. It yields the protein CASSLDQGSSYNEQFF.